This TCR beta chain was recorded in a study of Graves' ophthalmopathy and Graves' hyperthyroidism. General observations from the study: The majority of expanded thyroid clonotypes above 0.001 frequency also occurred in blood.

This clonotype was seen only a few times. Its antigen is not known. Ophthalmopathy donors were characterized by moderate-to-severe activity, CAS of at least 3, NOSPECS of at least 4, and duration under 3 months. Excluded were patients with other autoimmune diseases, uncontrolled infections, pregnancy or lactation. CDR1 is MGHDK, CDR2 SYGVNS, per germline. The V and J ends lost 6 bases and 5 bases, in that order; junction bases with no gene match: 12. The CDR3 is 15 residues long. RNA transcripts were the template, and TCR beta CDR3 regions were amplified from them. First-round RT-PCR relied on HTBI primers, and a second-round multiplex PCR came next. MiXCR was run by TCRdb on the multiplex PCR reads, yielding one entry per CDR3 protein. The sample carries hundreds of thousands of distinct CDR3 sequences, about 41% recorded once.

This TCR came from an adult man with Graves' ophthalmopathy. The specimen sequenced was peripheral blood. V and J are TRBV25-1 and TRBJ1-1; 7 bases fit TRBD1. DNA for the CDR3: TGTGCCAGCAGATTAACAGGGGCCCCGGGGACTGAAGCTTTCTTT. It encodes CASRLTGAPGTEAFF.